This paragraph reports one TCR beta chain. Its antigen is as yet unknown. Naive CD8+ T cells were CD45RO-CCR7+CD27+CD95-. This sample is part of a study of CXCR3-negative and CXCR3-positive naive CD8 T cells. Findings and caveats of the study: Greater hydrophobicity was found in TRB CDR3s of CXCR3-positive naive cells than of CXCR3-negative naive cells. Diversity was high in both naive subsets and much lower in memory cells.

Germline V gives CDR1 DFQATT, CDR2 SNEGSKA (reference sequence). This CDR3 comprises 16 residues. All TRB cDNA libraries came from 5' RACE performed with UMI labels. Using the 5' RACE reads, TCRdb records one entry per CDR3 protein without DNA. Here the sample table reports approximately 74,000 distinct CDR3 sequences. V is TRBV20-1 and J is TRBJ1-5; TCRdb picks TRBD1, but there is no DNA to check that call. Material: naive CXCR3- CD8+ T cells from blood. Subset defined: CD45RO-CCR7+CD27+CD95- naive CD8+ T cells lacking CXCR3 (TNR3-). The TCR comes from a human donor in good health. Some clones in this sample may be carry-over from other donors' samples. CDR3 region: CSASGIRGDQNQPQHF.